The source of this TCR beta chain is a study of blood T cell repertoires in COVID-19. The overall study: Samples came from the United States, Italy and Spain, spanning acute and convalescent COVID-19. T cells, B-cell-depleted T cells, or PBMCs provided the cDNA or gDNA that served as material.

Under the authors' procedure: Nucleated cell counts were estimated from reference gene primer amplification. Measured with immunoSEQ multiplex PCR; TCRdb has only the in-frame clones, and not every one. V and J calls and clone size are given by that table; D and trimming were obtained from the DNA. The data contain about 150,000 clones, roughly 84% of them seen just once; the ten biggest clones take up approximately 9.4%. Trimming removed 5 bases from V and 1 base from J, with 17 bases in between. The CDR3 runs 16 residues. Germline lookup yields CDR1 MDHEN and CDR2 SYDVKM. Sequencing was done on a sample of peripheral blood. The receptor's source is a woman aged 45 to 65 with acute or convalescent COVID-19. The V and J genes are TRBV28 and TRBJ1-1, with D perhaps matching TRBD1 (6 bases). As DNA, the CDR3 is TGTGCCAGCAGTGGTCTGATGGGGGCTGGGAACACTGAAGCTTTCTTT. This gives the protein CASSGLMGAGNTEAFF.